Sequencing of this T cell receptor (beta chain) was carried out in a study of cytomegalovirus exposure and HLA in healthy donors. As for this clone: Its antigen is still unknown.

The CDR3 contains 16 residues. Losses at the gene ends were 5 bases for V and 9 bases for J; bases not matched to a gene: 14. The germline V gene encodes CDR1 SGHVS and CDR2 FQNEAQ. PCR used 60 Vbeta primers and 13 Jbeta primers. The protocol was immunoSEQ multiplex PCR, while the TCRdb copy is restricted to in-frame clones and leaves out a portion. The sample table includes 130,000 to 150,000 clones. Study conclusions and caveats: Reported findings show TCR beta sequences accurately forecast HLA-A and HLA-B alleles in most subjects.

The V call is TRBV7-8, the J call TRBJ1-5, with 9 bases fitting TRBD1. The TCR comes from a man aged 35 to 55 in good health and CMV-seronegative. The source material was PBMCs. CDR3 DNA: TGTGCCAGCAGCGGTCCGGGACAGGGCCTTAATGGGCCCCAGCATTTT. Translation gives CASSGPGQGLNGPQHF.